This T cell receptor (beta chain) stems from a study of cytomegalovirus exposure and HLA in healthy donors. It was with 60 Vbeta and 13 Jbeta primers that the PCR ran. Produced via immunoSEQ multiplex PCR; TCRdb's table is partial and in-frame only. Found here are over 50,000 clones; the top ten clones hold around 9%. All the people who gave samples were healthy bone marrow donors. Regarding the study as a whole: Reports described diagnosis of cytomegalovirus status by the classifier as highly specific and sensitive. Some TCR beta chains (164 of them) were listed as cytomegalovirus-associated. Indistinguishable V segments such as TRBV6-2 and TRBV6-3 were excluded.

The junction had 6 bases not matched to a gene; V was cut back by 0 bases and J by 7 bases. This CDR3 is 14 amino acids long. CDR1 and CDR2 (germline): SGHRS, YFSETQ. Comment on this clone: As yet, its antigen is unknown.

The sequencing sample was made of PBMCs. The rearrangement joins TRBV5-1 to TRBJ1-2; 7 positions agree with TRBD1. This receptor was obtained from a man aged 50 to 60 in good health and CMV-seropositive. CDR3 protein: CASSLEAGGPGYTF. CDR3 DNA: TGCGCCAGCAGCTTGGAGGCAGGGGGGCCTGGCTACACCTTC.